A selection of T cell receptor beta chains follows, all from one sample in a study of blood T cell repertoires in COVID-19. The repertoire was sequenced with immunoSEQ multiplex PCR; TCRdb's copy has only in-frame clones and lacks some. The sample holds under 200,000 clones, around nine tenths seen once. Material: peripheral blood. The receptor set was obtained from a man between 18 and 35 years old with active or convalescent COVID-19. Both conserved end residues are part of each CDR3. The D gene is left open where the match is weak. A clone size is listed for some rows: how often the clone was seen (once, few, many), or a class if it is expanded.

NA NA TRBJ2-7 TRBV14 TGTGCCAGCAGCCCCCTTAGCGGAACCTCCTACGAGCAGTACTTC CASSPLSGTSYEQYF
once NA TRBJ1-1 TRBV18 TGTGCCAGCTCACCATCTGGAGATGAAGCTTTCTTT CASSPSGDEAFF
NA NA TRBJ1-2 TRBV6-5 TGTGCCAGCAGTTACGGGACAAAAGATAACTATGGCTACACCTTC CASSYGTKDNYGYTF
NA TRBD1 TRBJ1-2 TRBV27 TGTGCCAGCAGTAGGACAGGAAGCAACTATGGCTACACCTTC CASSRTGSNYGYTF
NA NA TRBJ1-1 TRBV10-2 TGCGCCAGCAGTGAGCCCGGGGGGACTGAAGCTTTCTTT CASSEPGGTEAFF
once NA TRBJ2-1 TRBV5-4 TGTGCCAGCAGCTTGCAGCGGTACAATGAGCAGTTCTTC CASSLQRYNEQFF
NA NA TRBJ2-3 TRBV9 TGTGCCAGCAGCGTAGACATCTCAGATACGCAGTATTTT CASSVDISDTQYF
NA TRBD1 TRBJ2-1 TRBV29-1 TGCAGCGTTCCTGGACAGGGATACAATGAGCAGTTCTTC CSVPGQGYNEQFF
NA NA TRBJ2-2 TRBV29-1 TGCAGCGTTCATGTGGCGGGGGCCGAAACCGGGGAGCTGTTTTTT CSVHVAGAETGELFF
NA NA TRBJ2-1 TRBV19 TGTGCCAGTAGCCGTACAGGGAGTGAGCAGTTCTTC CASSRTGSEQFF
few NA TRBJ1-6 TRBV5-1 TGCGCCAGCAGCGCGGGGTTCTCCTATAATTCACCCCTCCACTTT CASSAGFSYNSPLHF
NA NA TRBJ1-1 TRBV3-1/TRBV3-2 TGTGCCAGCAGCCAAGCCCTTTTTGGGGTCGGGGTCATAGCTTTCTTT CASSQALFGVGVIAFF
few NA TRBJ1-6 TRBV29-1 TGCAGCGTTAAAGAGGGGCACATCGGTTCACCCCTCCACTTT CSVKEGHIGSPLHF
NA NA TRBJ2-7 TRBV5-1 TGCGCCAGCAGCTTGGCTTACCAGGGGAACTACGAGCAGTACTTC CASSLAYQGNYEQYF
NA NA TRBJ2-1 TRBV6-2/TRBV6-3 TGTGCCAGCAGTTACGTCCTAGCTACCAATGAGCAGTTCTTC CASSYVLATNEQFF
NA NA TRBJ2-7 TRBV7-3 TGTGCCAGCAGCTTAATTGGGGCCAGCAACGAGCAGTACTTC CASSLIGASNEQYF
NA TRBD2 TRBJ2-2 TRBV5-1 TGCGCCAGCAGCCCGGCTGCGGGAGGGGGCACCGGGGAGCTGTTTTTT CASSPAAGGGTGELFF
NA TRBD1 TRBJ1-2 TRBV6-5 TGTGCCAGCAGTTACGCTGACAGGGGCGGCTACACCTTC CASSYADRGGYTF
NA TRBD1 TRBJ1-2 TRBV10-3 TGTGCCATCAGTAAAGGGACAGGCGATAACTATGGCTACACCTTC CAISKGTGDNYGYTF
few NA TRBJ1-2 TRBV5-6 TGTGCCAGCAGCTCAGAAAATACAGGAGCTAACTATGGCTACACCTTC CASSSENTGANYGYTF
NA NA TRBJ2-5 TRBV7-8 TGTGCCAGCAGCGCTTCAAGGAACAGGCCAACCCAGTACTTC CASSASRNRPTQYF
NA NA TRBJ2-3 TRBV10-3 TGTGCCATCAGTGAGTCGACTAGGACAGATACGCAGTATTTT CAISESTRTDTQYF
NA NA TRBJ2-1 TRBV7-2 TGTGCCAGCAGCTTAGGCCGGGAGTTCCCGAATGAGCAGTTCTTC CASSLGREFPNEQFF
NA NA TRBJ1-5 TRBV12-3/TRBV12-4 TGTGCCAGCAGTGCCGCGAGACAGCCCCAGCATTTT CASSAARQPQHF
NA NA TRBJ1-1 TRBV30 TGTGCCTGGATGATAGGGGTTGGGACTGAAGCTTTCTTT CAWMIGVGTEAFF
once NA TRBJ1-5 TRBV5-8 TGTGCCAGCAGCTTGTGGCAGGGCAATCAGCCCCAGCATTTT CASSLWQGNQPQHF
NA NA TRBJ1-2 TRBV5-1 TGCGCCAGCAGCATCCCAGGGAATGGCTACACCTTC CASSIPGNGYTF
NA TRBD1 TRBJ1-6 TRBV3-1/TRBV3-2 TGTGCCAGCAGCCTGGACAGGGAAACCCTCCACTTT CASSLDRETLHF
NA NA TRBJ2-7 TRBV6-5 TGTGCCAGCAGTAGCGCGGGCCTCTACGAGCAGTACTTC CASSSAGLYEQYF
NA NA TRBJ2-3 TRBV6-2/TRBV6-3 TGTGCCAGCAGTTACCTGTATCGGACAGACCTCACAGATACGCAGTATTTT CASSYLYRTDLTDTQYF
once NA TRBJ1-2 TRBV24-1 TGTGCCACCAGTGAAACAGGGAATAACTATGGCTACACCTTC CATSETGNNYGYTF
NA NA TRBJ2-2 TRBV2 TGTGCCAGCAGTGAACAGGGCGGTCTCACCGGGGAGCTGTTTTTT CASSEQGGLTGELFF
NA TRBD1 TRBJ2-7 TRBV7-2 TGTGCCAGCAGCCCGCCCACGGGACAGGGTTACGAGCAGTACTTC CASSPPTGQGYEQYF
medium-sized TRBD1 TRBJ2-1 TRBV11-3 TGTGCCAGCAGCCCCGGGACAGCACCCCCCAATGAGCAGTTCTTC CASSPGTAPPNEQFF
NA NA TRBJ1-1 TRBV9 TGTGCCAGCAGCCCCCAGAACACTGAAGCTTTCTTT CASSPQNTEAFF
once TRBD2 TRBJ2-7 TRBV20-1 TGCAGTGCTAGTCCCGTTTCGATCCCGTTGGCGGGAGGACCCTACGAGCAGTACTTC CSASPVSIPLAGGPYEQYF
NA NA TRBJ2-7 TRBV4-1 TGCGCCAGCAGCCAGTCAAACTCCTACGAGCAGTACTTC CASSQSNSYEQYF
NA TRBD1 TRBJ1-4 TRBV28 TGTGCCATCCGACAGGGGAATGAAAAACTGTTTTTT CAIRQGNEKLFF
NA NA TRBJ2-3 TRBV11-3 TGTGCCAGCAGCTTAGTGAGCGGCGCGGTCACAGATACGCAGTATTTT CASSLVSGAVTDTQYF
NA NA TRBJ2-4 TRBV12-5 TGTGCTAGTCCTCGGGGTAGCGACAAAAACATTCAGTACTTC CASPRGSDKNIQYF
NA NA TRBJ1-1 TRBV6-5 TGTGCCAGCAGTTACTCGACGAGGGTCGCTGAAGCTTTCTTT CASSYSTRVAEAFF
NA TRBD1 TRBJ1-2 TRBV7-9 TGTGCCAGCAGCCGACAGGGTTCATCCCTTTACTATGGCTACACCTTC CASSRQGSSLYYGYTF
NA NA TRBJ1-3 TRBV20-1 TGCAGTGCTAGTAGGGGGATCTCTCGAAACACCATATATTTT CSASRGISRNTIYF
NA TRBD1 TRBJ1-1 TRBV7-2 TGTGCCAGCAGCTTAGTAGGCCCACGACAGGGGGCCTACACTGAAGCTTTCTTT CASSLVGPRQGAYTEAFF
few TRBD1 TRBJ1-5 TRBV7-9 TGTGCCAGCAGCCCAGAGACAGGGGTGAATCAGCCCCAGCATTTT CASSPETGVNQPQHF
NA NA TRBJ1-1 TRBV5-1 TGCGCCAGCACCTTCTCGGGGAGGGAGGCTGAAGCTTTCTTT CASTFSGREAEAFF
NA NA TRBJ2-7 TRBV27 TGTGCCAGCAGTTCCTTGGACGGAGGACTTCGGGAGCAGTACTTC CASSSLDGGLREQYF
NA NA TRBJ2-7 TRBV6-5 TGTGCCAGCAGTTACCTCAGTGAACCCCACGAGCAGTACTTC CASSYLSEPHEQYF
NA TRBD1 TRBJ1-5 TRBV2 TGTGCCAGCAGGGGCAGGGGGTACGGCAATCAGCCCCAGCATTTT CASRGRGYGNQPQHF
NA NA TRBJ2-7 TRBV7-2 TGTGCCAGCAGTCGAGAACGGGGTCTGGGGGAGCAGTACTTC CASSRERGLGEQYF
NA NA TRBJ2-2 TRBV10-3 TGTGCCATTCGGTTTGGTCAGAACACCGGGGAGCTGTTTTTT CAIRFGQNTGELFF
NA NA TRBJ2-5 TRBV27 TGTGCCAGCGGCGATGTAGCGGTTACAGTAGAGACCCAGTACTTC CASGDVAVTVETQYF
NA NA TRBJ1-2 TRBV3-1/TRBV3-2 TGTGCCAGCAGCCAACAATATGGCTACACCTTC CASSQQYGYTF